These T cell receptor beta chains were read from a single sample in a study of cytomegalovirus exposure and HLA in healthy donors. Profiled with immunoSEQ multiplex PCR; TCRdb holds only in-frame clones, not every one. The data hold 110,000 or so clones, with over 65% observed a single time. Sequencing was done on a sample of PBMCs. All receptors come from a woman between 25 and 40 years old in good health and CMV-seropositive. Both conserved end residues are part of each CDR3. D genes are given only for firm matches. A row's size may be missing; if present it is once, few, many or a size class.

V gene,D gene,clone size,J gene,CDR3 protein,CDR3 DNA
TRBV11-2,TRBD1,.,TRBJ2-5,CASSFYRGNNQETQYF,TGTGCCAGCAGCTTTTACAGGGGGAACAACCAAGAGACCCAGTACTTC
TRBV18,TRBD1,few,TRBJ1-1,CASSPIGQGAAEAFF,TGTGCCAGCTCACCAATAGGACAGGGGGCCGCTGAAGCTTTCTTT
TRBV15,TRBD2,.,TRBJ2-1,CATSRDTGTSGYNEQFF,TGTGCCACCAGCAGAGACACCGGGACTAGCGGGTACAATGAGCAGTTCTTC
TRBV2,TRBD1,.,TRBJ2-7,CASKGQAIYEQYF,TGTGCCAGCAAGGGACAGGCTATCTACGAGCAGTACTTC
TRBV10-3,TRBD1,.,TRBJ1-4,CAISESGQRPNEKLFF,TGTGCCATCAGTGAATCGGGACAGAGGCCTAATGAAAAACTGTTTTTT
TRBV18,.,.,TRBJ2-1,CASSPEYNEQFF,TGTGCCAGCTCACCAGAGTACAATGAGCAGTTCTTC
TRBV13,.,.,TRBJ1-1,CASTSSLNTEAFF,TGTGCCAGCACTTCTTCTTTGAACACTGAAGCTTTCTTT
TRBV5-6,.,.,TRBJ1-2,CASNVQNANYGYTF,TGTGCCAGCAACGTACAGAACGCAAACTATGGCTACACCTTC
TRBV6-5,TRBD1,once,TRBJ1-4,CASSYRGQYNEKLFF,TGTGCCAGCAGTTACCGGGGACAGTATAATGAAAAACTGTTTTTT
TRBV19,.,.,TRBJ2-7,CASSLVFGQASSYEQYF,TGTGCCAGTAGTCTTGTATTTGGGCAGGCGAGCTCCTACGAGCAGTACTTC
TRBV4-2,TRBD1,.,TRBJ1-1,CASSPGQGRTEAFF,TGTGCCAGCAGCCCCGGACAGGGTCGTACTGAAGCTTTCTTT
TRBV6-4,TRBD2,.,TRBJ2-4,CASRVRGDCPLAKNIQYF,TGTGCCAGCAGGGTACGGGGGGACTGCCCCTTAGCCAAAAACATTCAGTACTTC
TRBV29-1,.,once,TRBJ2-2,CSVGQAYTGELFF,TGCAGCGTTGGGCAGGCGTACACCGGGGAGCTGTTTTTT
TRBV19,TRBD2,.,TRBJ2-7,CASKKGLAGPYEQYF,TGTGCCAGTAAAAAAGGACTAGCGGGGCCCTACGAGCAGTACTTC
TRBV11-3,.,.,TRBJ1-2,CASSLSEVNTGYTF,TGTGCCAGCAGCTTATCGGAGGTAAACACTGGCTACACCTTC
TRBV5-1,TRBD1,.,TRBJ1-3,CASSIAGQGSGNTIYF,TGCGCCAGCAGCATCGCGGGACAGGGGTCTGGAAACACCATATATTTT
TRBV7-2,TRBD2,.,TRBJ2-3,CASSLVSSGGTDTQYF,TGTGCCAGCAGCTTAGTTTCCAGCGGGGGTACAGATACGCAGTATTTT
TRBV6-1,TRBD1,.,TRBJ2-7,CASSGDRALYEQYF,TGTGCCAGCAGTGGGGACAGGGCCCTGTACGAGCAGTACTTC
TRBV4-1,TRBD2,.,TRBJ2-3,CASSPGLEGLDTQYF,TGCGCCAGCAGCCCGGGACTAGAAGGTTTAGATACGCAGTATTTT
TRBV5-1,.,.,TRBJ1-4,CASSLLASNEKLFF,TGCGCCAGCAGCTTGTTGGCTTCGAATGAAAAACTGTTTTTT
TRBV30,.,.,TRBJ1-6,CARDRGSSYNSPLHF,TGTGCCAGGGATCGCGGGAGCTCCTATAATTCACCCCTCCACTTT
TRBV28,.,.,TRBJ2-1,CASSLGVRYNEQFF,TGTGCCAGCAGTCTAGGGGTAAGATACAATGAGCAGTTCTTC
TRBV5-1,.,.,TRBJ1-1,CASSLGTGLNTEAFF,TGCGCCAGCAGCTTGGGAACAGGCCTGAACACTGAAGCTTTCTTT
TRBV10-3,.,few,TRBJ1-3,CAISESGVSSSGNTIYF,TGTGCCATCAGTGAATCGGGGGTCTCGAGCTCTGGAAACACCATATATTTT